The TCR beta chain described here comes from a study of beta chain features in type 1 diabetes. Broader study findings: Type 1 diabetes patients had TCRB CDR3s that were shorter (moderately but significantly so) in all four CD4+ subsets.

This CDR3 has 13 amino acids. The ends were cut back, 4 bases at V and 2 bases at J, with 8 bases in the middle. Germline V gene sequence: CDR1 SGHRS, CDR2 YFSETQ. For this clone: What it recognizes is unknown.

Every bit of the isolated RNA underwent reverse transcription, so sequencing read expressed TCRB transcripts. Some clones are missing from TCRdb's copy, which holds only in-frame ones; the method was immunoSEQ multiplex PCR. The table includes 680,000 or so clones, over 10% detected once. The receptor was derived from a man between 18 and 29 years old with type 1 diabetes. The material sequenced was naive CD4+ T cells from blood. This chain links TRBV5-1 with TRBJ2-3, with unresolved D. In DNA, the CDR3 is TGCGCCAGCAGCCCGCAGGACACAGATACGCAGTATTTT. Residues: CASSPQDTDTQYF.